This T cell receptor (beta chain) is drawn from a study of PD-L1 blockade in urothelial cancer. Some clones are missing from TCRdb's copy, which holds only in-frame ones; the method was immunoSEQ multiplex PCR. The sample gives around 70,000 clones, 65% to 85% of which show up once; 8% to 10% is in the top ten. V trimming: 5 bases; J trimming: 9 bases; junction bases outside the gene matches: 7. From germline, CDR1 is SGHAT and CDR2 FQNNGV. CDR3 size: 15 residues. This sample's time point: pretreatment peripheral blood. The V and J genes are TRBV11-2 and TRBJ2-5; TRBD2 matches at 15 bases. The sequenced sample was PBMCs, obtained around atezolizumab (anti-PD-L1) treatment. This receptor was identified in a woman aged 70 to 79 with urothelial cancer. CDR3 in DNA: TGTGCCAGCAGCACCGGACTAGCGGGGGGGCTGGCCCAGTACTTC. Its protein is CASSTGLAGGLAQYF. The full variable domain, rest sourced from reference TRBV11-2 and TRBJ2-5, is EAGVAQSPRYKIIEKRQSVAFWCNPISGHATLYWYQQILGQGPKLLIQFQNNGVVDDSQLPKDRFSAERLKGVDSTLKIQPAKLEDSAVYLCASSTGLAGGLAQYFGPGTRLLVL.